A selection of T cell receptor beta chains follows, all from one sample in a study of cytomegalovirus exposure and HLA in healthy donors. Sequenced by immunoSEQ multiplex PCR; TCRdb stores in-frame clones only, minus some. This repertoire includes about 64,000 clones. The sequencing sample was made of PBMCs. All receptors come from a woman aged 18 to 35 in good health and CMV-seronegative. The CDR3 runs from the conserved cysteine through the conserved F or W. The D gene is left open where the match is weak.

>NA|TRBJ1-3|TRBV6-1
CASSGWGAGNTIYF
TGTGCCAGCAGTGGGTGGGGGGCTGGAAACACCATATATTTT
>TRBD2|TRBJ2-1|TRBV29-1
CSVEDGRTSGYNEQFF
TGCAGCGTTGAGGACGGGAGGACTAGCGGGTACAATGAGCAGTTCTTC
>TRBD2|TRBJ2-1|TRBV4-1
CASSQAGGYNEQFF
TGCGCCAGCAGCCAAGCGGGGGGGTACAATGAGCAGTTCTTC
>NA|TRBJ1-2|TRBV29-1
CSVWGGESANYGYTF
TGCAGCGTTTGGGGGGGTGAGTCAGCTAACTATGGCTACACCTTC
>NA|TRBJ2-1|TRBV18
CASSPQVAHNEQFF
TGTGCCAGCTCACCCCAGGTGGCTCACAATGAGCAGTTCTTC
>NA|TRBJ1-2|TRBV23-1
CASSQGAYGYTF
TGCGCCAGCAGTCAGGGGGCCTATGGCTACACCTTC
>TRBD2|TRBJ2-1|TRBV28
CASSPVRTLVVAGGRSEQFF
TGTGCCAGCAGTCCCGTACGAACCCTAGTTGTGGCGGGAGGGCGAAGTGAGCAGTTCTTC
>TRBD1|TRBJ2-5|TRBV29-1
CSVEAGQGRGTQYF
TGCAGCGTTGAAGCCGGACAGGGGAGAGGGACCCAGTACTTC
>NA|TRBJ2-3|TRBV9
CASSPSLRDTRTDTQYF
TGTGCCAGCAGCCCCTCCCTCCGGGACACACGCACAGATACGCAGTATTTT
>NA|TRBJ2-7|TRBV7-7
CASSLGPGGVYEQYF
TGTGCTAGCAGCTTAGGCCCGGGGGGCGTGTACGAGCAGTACTTC
>TRBD2|TRBJ2-3|TRBV14
CASSPLWSGGPLSTDTQYF
TGTGCCAGCAGCCCCCTATGGTCGGGAGGGCCTTTGTCCACAGATACGCAGTATTTT
>TRBD1|TRBJ1-2|TRBV18
CASSPSTGGRGYTF
TGTGCCAGCTCACCATCGACAGGGGGCCGTGGCTACACCTTC
>NA|TRBJ1-2|TRBV7-8
CASSPGGRGVEGYTF
TGTGCCAGCAGCCCGGGGGGGCGGGGGGTAGAAGGCTACACCTTC
>TRBD1|TRBJ1-6|TRBV5-1
CASSLVARQGDSPLHF
TGCGCCAGCAGCTTGGTAGCTCGGCAGGGGGATTCACCCCTCCACTTT
>TRBD1|TRBJ2-7|TRBV13
CASSPSGTGAAYEQYF
TGTGCCAGCAGCCCCTCCGGGACAGGGGCTGCCTACGAGCAGTACTTC
>NA|TRBJ2-6|TRBV5-4
CASSLAQGRSGANVLTF
TGTGCCAGCAGCTTGGCGCAGGGCCGCTCTGGGGCCAACGTCCTGACTTTC
>TRBD1|TRBJ2-7|TRBV5-1
CASSAPSTGTGSYEQYF
TGCGCCAGCAGCGCCCCTTCGACCGGGACAGGCTCCTACGAGCAGTACTTC
>NA|TRBJ1-1|TRBV19
CASSIQGTGTEAFF
TGTGCCAGTAGTATCCAGGGGACGGGAACTGAAGCTTTCTTT
>TRBD1|TRBJ2-3|TRBV15
CATSRDPTGGDTQYF
TGTGCCACCAGCAGAGATCCGACAGGGGGGGATACGCAGTATTTT
>NA|TRBJ1-3|TRBV18
CASSPYSNSGNTIYF
TGTGCCAGCTCACCGTACTCTAACTCTGGAAACACCATATATTTT
>TRBD1|TRBJ1-1|TRBV18
CASSPGTGDYSTEAFF
TGTGCCAGCTCACCTGGGACAGGGGACTATTCCACTGAAGCTTTCTTT
>TRBD1|TRBJ2-2|TRBV5-1
CASSLGQGATGELFF
TGCGCCAGCAGCTTGGGACAGGGGGCGACCGGGGAGCTGTTTTTT
>TRBD1|TRBJ2-7|TRBV5-6
CASSLGQGSYEQYF
TGTGCCAGCAGCTTGGGACAGGGCTCCTACGAGCAGTACTTC
>TRBD1|TRBJ1-2|TRBV11-2
CASSPGTASYGYTF
TGTGCCAGCAGCCCCGGGACAGCCTCCTATGGCTACACCTTC
>NA|TRBJ2-3|TRBV11-3
CASSLFRGGDTQYF
TGTGCCAGCAGCTTATTTAGGGGGGGGGATACGCAGTATTTT
>TRBD1|TRBJ1-5|TRBV6-5
CASSRTGAGDQPQHF
TGTGCCAGCAGTCGGACAGGGGCAGGCGATCAGCCCCAGCATTTT
>NA|TRBJ2-7|TRBV19
CASSMAGAAGTEQYF
TGTGCCAGTAGTATGGCGGGGGCTGCAGGTACCGAGCAGTACTTC
>NA|TRBJ2-7|TRBV7-9
CASSFGGAYEQYF
TGTGCCAGCAGCTTTGGCGGAGCCTACGAGCAGTACTTC
>TRBD1|TRBJ1-2|TRBV5-1
CASTPGGDYGYTF
TGCGCCAGCACCCCAGGGGGCGACTATGGCTACACCTTC
>NA|TRBJ1-2|TRBV7-2
CASSQRGGKGYGYTF
TGTGCCAGCAGCCAAAGGGGCGGGAAGGGCTATGGCTACACCTTC
>NA|TRBJ2-3|TRBV18
CASSDQWLARDTQYF
TGTGCCAGCTCCGACCAGTGGCTAGCGAGAGATACGCAGTATTTT
>NA|TRBJ2-7|TRBV7-9
CASSLAEGYEQYF
TGTGCCAGCAGCTTAGCGGAGGGCTACGAGCAGTACTTC
>NA|TRBJ2-7|TRBV25-1
CASSDKRGGGVGEQYF
TGTGCCAGCAGTGATAAGAGGGGAGGGGGGGTAGGCGAGCAGTACTTC
>TRBD2|TRBJ2-5|TRBV4-2
CASSHVTTGTSGRASGKTQYF
TGTGCCAGCAGCCATGTTACCACCGGGACTAGCGGGAGGGCCTCCGGAAAGACCCAGTACTTC
>NA|TRBJ1-1|TRBV6-5
CASSYEGRNTEAFF
TGTGCCAGCAGTTACGAGGGCAGGAACACTGAAGCTTTCTTT
>NA|TRBJ2-1|TRBV11-2
CASSLREPLYNEQFF
TGTGCCAGCAGCTTAAGGGAGCCTCTTTACAATGAGCAGTTCTTC
>NA|TRBJ2-7|TRBV5-5
CASSLDAGTYEQYF
TGTGCCAGCAGCTTGGATGCAGGGACCTACGAGCAGTACTTC
>TRBD1|TRBJ1-2|TRBV29-1
CSVGEGAYGYTF
TGCAGCGTTGGAGAGGGGGCCTATGGCTACACCTTC
>TRBD1|TRBJ1-1|TRBV11-3
CASSGWDSDTEAFF
TGTGCCAGCAGCGGATGGGACAGTGACACTGAAGCTTTCTTT
>NA|TRBJ1-2|TRBV2
CASSGAEGAGPYYGYTF
TGTGCCAGCAGTGGGGCTGAAGGGGCCGGACCCTACTATGGCTACACCTTC
>NA|TRBJ1-1|TRBV29-1
CSVSPSGANTEAFF
TGCAGCGTTTCCCCAAGCGGGGCGAACACTGAAGCTTTCTTT